The 23 T cell receptor beta chains reported below all come from one sample, sequenced in a study of T cells in Graves' hyperthyroidism and ophthalmopathy (dated by TCRdb to about 2019). The library relied on multiplex PCR. Sequencing took place on an Illumina HiSeq 2000. Amplification of TCR beta CDR3 regions was carried out from RNA transcripts. The TCR CDR3 was subjected to a first round of RT-PCR using the HTBI primer set and the Qiagen OneStep RT-PCR kit. TCRdb ran its own pipeline on the public reads, namely fastp trimming at Q25 and MiXCR clone calling, and kept in-frame beta chains. When rows share a CDR3 protein, they turn into one entry using the most common DNA and genes. Here the sample has 600,000 to 650,000 distinct CDR3 sequences; around 20% occur a single time. The top ten clonotypes cover around a third of the sample. Sequencing used blood. The receptors were gathered from a man younger than 40 with Graves' ophthalmopathy.

The chain links TRBV5-1 to TRBJ2-7; TRBD2 matches 10 bases. Germline V gene lookup returns CDR1 SGHRS and CDR2 YFSETQ. The V and J ends lost 6 bases and 6 bases, in that order; junction bases with no gene match: 30. The CDR3 is 21 residues long. CDR3 coding DNA: TGCGCCAGCACCCCCGGGCTAGCGGGAGTGTCGACCGCTACGGGTGTTCGCGAGCAGTACTTC. Translated, it gives CASTPGLAGVSTATGVREQYF. The complete variable domain, with remaining parts taken from reference TRBV5-1 and TRBJ2-7, reads KAGVTQTPRYLIKTRGQQVTLSCSPISGHRSVSWYQQTPGQGLQFLFEYFSETQRNKGNFPGRFSGRQFSNSRSEMNVSTLELGDSALYLCASTPGLAGVSTATGVREQYFGPGTRLTVT.

This clonotype was seen at least ten times. This chain links TRBV18 with TRBJ2-1, with 8 bases that match TRBD1. The CDR3 loop spans 13 amino acids. CDR1 and CDR2 (germline): KGHSH, LQKENI. The V gene end was trimmed by 4 bases and the J gene end by 10 bases; junction bases not matched to a gene: 6. The CDR3 is CASSRSGQGEQFF. In DNA form, the CDR3 reads TGTGCCAGCTCACGGTCCGGACAGGGCGAGCAGTTCTTC.

V gene TRBV11-2 combines with J gene TRBJ2-1; TRBD1 matches at 8 bases. Per germline, CDR1 SGHAT and CDR2 FQNNGV. CDR3 length: 14 residues. V dropped 5 bases and J dropped 5; count of bases not matched to a gene: 5. The chain's CDR3 is CASSLRGPDNEQFF. CDR3 nucleotides: TGTGCCAGCAGCCTCAGGGGGCCCGACAATGAGCAGTTCTTC.

Many counts were recorded for this clonotype. The chain combines TRBV18 with TRBJ1-1; D is uncertain. The germline gives CDR1 KGHSH, CDR2 LQKENI. V gave up 3 bases and J gave up 2 bases, with 7 bases separating them. The CDR3 has 13 residues. CDR3 coding DNA: TGTGCCAGCTCACCCGTGTTAAACACTGAAGCTTTCTTT. It translates to CASSPVLNTEAFF. Looking up the rest from reference TRBV18 and TRBJ1-1 gives the full variable domain: NAGVMQNPRHLVRRRGQEARLRCSPMKGHSHVYWYRQLPEEGLKFMVYLQKENIIDESGMPKERFSAEFPKEGPSILRIQQVVRGDSAAYFCASSPVLNTEAFFGQGTRLTVV.

The chain is built from TRBV3-1 and TRBJ2-1, with D possibly TRBD2 on 5 matching bases. CDR3 size: 17 residues. Germline CDR1 reads LGHDT; CDR2 reads YNNKEL (reference sequence). With 1 base removed from V and 0 bases from J, the gap between germline ends came to 13 bases. The CDR3 loop is CASSQVPVASSYNEQFF. The CDR3 nucleotides are TGTGCCAGCAGCCAAGTCCCTGTAGCGAGCTCCTACAATGAGCAGTTCTTC.

V and J are TRBV6-5 and TRBJ2-7; D is undetermined. This CDR3 has 14 residues. V was shortened by 0 bases and J by 6 bases, with 12 bases between the two germline ends. The germline gives CDR1 MNHEY, CDR2 SVGAGI. CDR3 sequence reads: CASSYSYLRPEQYF. CDR3 in DNA: TGTGCCAGCAGTTACTCCTACCTGCGGCCCGAGCAGTACTTC.

The chain combines TRBV20-1 with TRBJ2-5; TRBD2 matches at 7 bases. Germline trimming cut 6 bases from V and 5 bases from J; bases unmatched to any gene: 12. The length of the CDR3 is 14 residues. Germline V gene data show CDR1 as DFQATT and CDR2 as SNEGSKA (reference sequence). DNA for the CDR3: TGCAGTGCACCCCTCATGGGGGGGTGGGAGACCCAGTACTTC. Amino acid sequence: CSAPLMGGWETQYF.

This clonotype was seen only a few times. V usage is TRBV6-1 and J usage is TRBJ1-6; maybe TRBD1 (5 bases). V lost 7 bases to trimming and J lost 0 bases, with 7 bases between them. Germline CDR1 reads MNHNS; CDR2 reads SASEGT. CDR3 length: 14 amino acids. CDR3 DNA sequence: TGTGCCAGCAAGGGGAGCTCCTATAATTCACCCCTCCACTTT. This codes for CASKGSSYNSPLHF.

The chain is built from TRBV7-8 and TRBJ1-2; no clear D gene. CDR1 and CDR2 (germline): SGHVS, FQNEAQ. Trimming stripped 6 bases from V and 11 bases from J, with 19 bases between. This CDR3 is 13 amino acids long. The CDR3 is CASRRTERFSYTF. Written as DNA, the CDR3 is TGTGCCAGCAGACGGACGGAGAGGTTCTCGTACACCTTC.

The chain couples TRBV25-1 to TRBJ1-2; D call uncertain. Trimming left V 10 bases short and J 8 bases short, with 17 bases between. The germline V gene has CDR1 MGHDK and CDR2 SYGVNS. The CDR3 is made up of 12 amino acids. In DNA, the CDR3 is TGTGCCACCTCCCTCGGAGGGAACGGCTACACCTTC. This gives the protein CATSLGGNGYTF.

This clonotype was seen repeatedly, ten times or more. Germline and junction disagree at one end, which may indicate a read error. J is TRBJ1-1 and V is TRBV28; 9 bases map to TRBD1. This CDR3 is built from 15 residues. Germline CDR1 MDHEN, CDR2 SYDVKM. The CDR3 DNA reads as TGTGCCAGCAGTCTTGGGACAGGGCTGAAAACTGAAGCTTTCTTT. It yields the protein CASSLGTGLKTEAFF.

This clonotype was recorded at least ten times. V gene TRBV7-9 combines with J gene TRBJ2-1; D is unclear. The CDR3 covers 12 residues. Germline V lookup: CDR1 SEHNR, CDR2 FQNEAQ (reference sequence). V lost 5 bases to trimming and J lost 5 bases, with 7 bases between them. CDR3 sequence (DNA): TGTGCCAGCAGCCAGACGGACAATGAGCAGTTCTTC. Residues: CASSQTDNEQFF.

V is TRBV7-2 and J is TRBJ2-1; D is uncertain. The ends were cut back, 7 bases at V and 4 bases at J, with 11 bases in the middle. The CDR3 has 13 residues. Germline CDR1 reads SGHTA; CDR2 reads FQGNSA. The CDR3 DNA reads as TGTGCCAGCACCCGAGTGGCATACAATGAGCAGTTCTTC. It yields the protein CASTRVAYNEQFF.

This clonotype was counted ten times or more. V usage is TRBV12-3 or TRBV12-4 and J usage is TRBJ1-1; 8 bases fit TRBD1. The CDR3 sequence is 13 residues long. V dropped 5 bases and J dropped 6; count of bases not matched to a gene: 5. The DNA for the CDR3 is TGTGCCAGCAGTCCTCGGGGACAGGCTGAAGCTTTCTTT. This codes for CASSPRGQAEAFF.

This clonotype was recorded a few times. The chain employs TRBV6-1 and TRBJ1-1; 9 bases are shared with TRBD1. Germline V gene lookup returns CDR1 MNHNS and CDR2 SASEGT. The CDR3 sequence is 12 residues long. Trimming took 5 bases from V and 11 from J; bases not matched to a gene: 6. CDR3 amino acids: CASSKWTGEAFF. Written as DNA, the CDR3 is TGTGCCAGCAGTAAATGGACAGGGGAGGCTTTCTTT.

The CDR3 DNA reads as TGCGCCAGCAGCCCACAGACTAGCGGGAGGCGAACAGATACGCAGTATTTT. Protein: CASSPQTSGRRTDTQYF. The genes are TRBV4-1 and TRBJ2-3, with 13 positions matching TRBD2. CDR1 is MGHRA, CDR2 YSYEKL, per germline. The CDR3 contains 17 residues. Trimming removed 4 bases from V and 3 bases from J; junction bases left unmatched: 7.

This clonotype was seen more than once but under ten times. The chain couples TRBV6-1 to TRBJ2-1; TRBD2 aligns across 16 bases. Trimming at V came to 5 bases and at J to 9 bases, leaving 4 bases not matched to a gene. This CDR3 is 15 amino acids long. Looked up from germline, CDR1 is MNHNS and CDR2 is SASEGT. The CDR3, as DNA: TGTGCCAGCAGTCAAGGGACTAGCGGGAGGGTTGAGCAGTTCTTC. It encodes CASSQGTSGRVEQFF.

This clonotype was observed many times. V usage is TRBV28 and J usage is TRBJ1-1, with D tentatively TRBD1 (6 bases). The CDR3 runs 13 residues. The germline V gene encodes CDR1 MDHEN and CDR2 SYDVKM. The V gene lost 7 bases and the J gene lost 4 bases, with 13 bases spanning the gap. As DNA, the CDR3 is TGTGCCAGCACCCCATCAGGGGTCACTGAAGCTTTCTTT. Its protein is CASTPSGVTEAFF.

This clonotype was detected many times. The chain employs TRBV2 and TRBJ2-7; D remains unclear. The V gene lost 6 bases and the J gene lost 5 bases, with 8 bases spanning the gap. The CDR3 loop spans 11 amino acids. Germline V gives CDR1 SNHLY, CDR2 FYNNEI. The DNA for the CDR3 is TGTGCCAGCAGCGGTGGACACGAGCAGTACTTC. Translated, it gives CASSGGHEQYF.

This clonotype was seen a few times. The CDR3 DNA is TGCAGCGCTATACTTGGGACTTCCTACGAGCAGTACTTC. Translating gives CSAILGTSYEQYF. The V and J genes are TRBV29-1 and TRBJ2-7; TRBD2 is a possible D gene (6 bases). The V end was cut by 7 bases, the J end by 1 base, with 14 bases between. Germline CDR1 and CDR2: SQVTM and ANQGSEA. CDR3 length: 13 residues.

The sample holds many counts of this clonotype. The chain links TRBV7-9 to TRBJ2-7; D possibly matches TRBD1 or TRBD2 (5 bases each). V dropped 4 bases and J dropped 3 bases, with 22 bases sitting between them. This CDR3 spans 17 amino acids. Germline-derived CDR1 and CDR2 are SEHNR and FQNEAQ (reference sequence). In DNA, the CDR3 is TGTGCCAGCAGCTCCCAACCTCGGACATCTCGGGACTACGAGCAGTACTTC. Protein: CASSSQPRTSRDYEQYF.

This clonotype has only a few counts. The chain joins TRBV20-1 to TRBJ2-2; possible D gene TRBD2, 7 bases. V shed 0 bases and J shed 5 bases, with 13 bases lying between them. Germline V CDR1 and CDR2: DFQATT, SNEGSKA (reference sequence). This CDR3 has 15 amino acids. The CDR3 loop reads CSARELGGTTGELFF. As DNA, the CDR3 is TGCAGTGCTAGAGAATTGGGAGGGACAACCGGGGAGCTGTTTTTT.

A word on this clonotype: A much larger clonotype is one base distant, so this may be a read error. J is TRBJ2-7 and V is TRBV3-2; the D call in the table, TRBD1, was not verified against the DNA. TRBV3-2 is listed as a pseudogene. The CDR3 has 18 amino acids. For the CDR3, the DNA is TGTGCCAGCAGCCAAGAAGGGTGCTCAGGGACAGTATTCTACGAGCAGTACTTC. Translation: CASSQEGCSGTVFYEQYF.